This T cell receptor (beta chain) stems from a study of siplizumab effects on memory and regulatory T cells. Assay used: immunoSEQ multiplex PCR; TCRdb lists only in-frame clones, some missing. This repertoire shows approximately 94,000 clones, 93% found once; its top ten account for approximately 7.1%. The CDR3 extends over 13 amino acids. V shed 6 bases, J shed 4 bases, and the junction held 3 bases outside the gene matches. Germline assignment: CDR1 SGHTA and CDR2 FQGTGA. This clone has only one observation. This receptor was identified in a human donor in good health. This chain joins TRBV7-3 and TRBJ2-3; 8 nucleotides align to TRBD1. Sequences were obtained from CD8+ T cells sorted from blood. CDR3 residues: CASREQGADTQYF. The CDR3 bases are TGTGCCAGCAGAGAACAGGGGGCAGATACGCAGTATTTT.